This T cell receptor (beta chain) was identified during a study of blood T cell repertoires in COVID-19. Study-wide context: The United States, Italy and Spain provided the acute and convalescent COVID-19 samples. From T cells, B-cell-depleted T cells, or PBMCs came the material, which was cDNA or gDNA.

Unmatched junction bases numbered 10, after V lost 4 bases and J lost 5 bases. Per germline, CDR1 MRHNA and CDR2 SNTAGT. The CDR3 is 17 residues long. In the authors' workflow: Amplification of reference gene primers was used by the study to estimate nucleated cell counts. Produced via immunoSEQ multiplex PCR; TCRdb's table is partial and in-frame only. That table supplies the V and J calls and clone size; D and trimming were determined from the DNA. The sample contains more than 60,000 clones, around 85% of which appear only once. The sequenced sample was peripheral blood. The TCR originated in a woman aged 80 or older with active or convalescent COVID-19. The rearrangement links TRBV6-4 to TRBJ2-2, with 10 nucleotides matching TRBD2. CDR3 protein: CASSGRSGRVGTGELFF. CDR3 in DNA: TGTGCCAGCAGTGGACGCAGCGGGAGGGTGGGAACCGGGGAGCTGTTTTTT.